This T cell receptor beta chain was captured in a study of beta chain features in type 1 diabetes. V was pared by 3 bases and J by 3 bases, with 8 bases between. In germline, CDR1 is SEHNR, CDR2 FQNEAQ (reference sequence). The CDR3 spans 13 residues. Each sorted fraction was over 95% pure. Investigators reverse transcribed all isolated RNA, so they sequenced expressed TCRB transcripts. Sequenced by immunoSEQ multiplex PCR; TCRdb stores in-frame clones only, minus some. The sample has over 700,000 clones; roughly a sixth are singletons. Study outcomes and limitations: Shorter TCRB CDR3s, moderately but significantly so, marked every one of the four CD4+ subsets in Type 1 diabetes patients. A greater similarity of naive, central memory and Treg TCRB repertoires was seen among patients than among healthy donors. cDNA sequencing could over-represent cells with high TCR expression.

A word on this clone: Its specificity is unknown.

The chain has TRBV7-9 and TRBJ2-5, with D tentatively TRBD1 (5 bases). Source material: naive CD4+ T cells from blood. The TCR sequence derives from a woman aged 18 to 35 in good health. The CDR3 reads CASSFRREETQYF. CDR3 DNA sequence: TGTGCCAGCAGCTTCCGCAGGGAAGAGACCCAGTACTTC.